Listed below are T cell receptor beta chains from one sample, sequenced in a study of CD8+CD57+ T cells in acquired aplastic anemia. Each CDR3 protein is one row after TCRdb ran MiXCR on the reads. The data contain about 200,000 distinct CDR3 sequences, 65% of them seen just once; the ten biggest clones take up around 58%. The source material was sorted CD4+, CD8+, or CD8+CD57+ T cells (not recorded which) from PBMCs. These receptors originate from a human donor with aplastic anemia. Both conserved end residues are part of each CDR3. A D gene is named only where the DNA matches it firmly. Rows may omit the clone size; those that give it use once, few, many or a size class.

D gene: -
J gene: TRBJ2-3
V gene: TRBV7-9
clone size: -
CDR3 length: 12
CDR3 DNA: TGTGCCAGCAGCAAGTCGAGGGACACGGAGTATTTT
CDR3 protein: CASSKSRDTEYF

D gene: -
J gene: TRBJ1-5
V gene: TRBV15
clone size: once
CDR3 length: 12
CDR3 DNA: TGTGCCACCAGCAGAGATATTCAGCCCCAGCATTTT
CDR3 protein: CATSRDIQPQHF

D gene: -
J gene: TRBJ2-2
V gene: TRBV20-1
clone size: few
CDR3 length: 13
CDR3 DNA: TGCAGTGCGAGGACAGCATACACCGGGGAGCTGTTTTTT
CDR3 protein: CSARTAYTGELFF

D gene: TRBD1
J gene: TRBJ2-7
V gene: TRBV5-1
clone size: -
CDR3 length: 14
CDR3 DNA: TGCGCCAGCAGCTTGGGGGGACAGCCCTACGAGCAGTACTTC
CDR3 protein: CASSLGGQPYEQYF

D gene: -
J gene: TRBJ2-4
V gene: TRBV20-1
clone size: -
CDR3 length: 13
CDR3 DNA: TGCAGTGCCGACCAGATCGCCAAAAACATTCAGTACTTC
CDR3 protein: CSADQIAKNIQYF

D gene: -
J gene: TRBJ1-2
V gene: TRBV7-9
clone size: -
CDR3 length: 13
CDR3 DNA: TGTGCCAGCAGCTTAAGGGAAGGCGGGGGCTACACCTTC
CDR3 protein: CASSLREGGGYTF

D gene: TRBD2
J gene: TRBJ2-5
V gene: TRBV5-1
clone size: -
CDR3 length: 16
CDR3 DNA: TGCGCCAGCAGCTCTAGCGGGGGGGCATATCAAGAGACCCAGTACTTC
CDR3 protein: CASSSSGGAYQETQYF

D gene: -
J gene: TRBJ2-1
V gene: TRBV24-1
clone size: -
CDR3 length: 16
CDR3 DNA: TGTGCCACCAGTGACCCCGGCGGCGAGTCCTACAATGAGCAGTTCTTC
CDR3 protein: CATSDPGGESYNEQFF

D gene: -
J gene: TRBJ2-6
V gene: TRBV29-1
clone size: -
CDR3 length: 13
CDR3 DNA: TGCAGCTTCTATTTAGCTGGGGCCAACGTCCTGACTTTC
CDR3 protein: CSFYLAGANVLTF

D gene: TRBD1
J gene: TRBJ2-7
V gene: TRBV20-1
clone size: -
CDR3 length: 14
CDR3 DNA: TGCAGTGCTAGACACCCGGGACAGTCCTACGAGCAGTACTTC
CDR3 protein: CSARHPGQSYEQYF

D gene: TRBD1
J gene: TRBJ1-6
V gene: TRBV7-7
clone size: -
CDR3 length: 15
CDR3 DNA: TGTGCCAGCAGCCAACAGGGGATGCATAATTCACCCCTCCACTTT
CDR3 protein: CASSQQGMHNSPLHF

D gene: -
J gene: TRBJ1-1
V gene: TRBV7-2
clone size: -
CDR3 length: 13
CDR3 DNA: TGTGCCAGCAGCTTAGCAGTTAAGACTGAAGCTTTCTTT
CDR3 protein: CASSLAVKTEAFF

D gene: TRBD2
J gene: TRBJ2-5
V gene: TRBV3-1
clone size: once
CDR3 length: 16
CDR3 DNA: TGTGCCAGCAGCCAAGTTTCTAGCGGGAGACGAGAGACCCAGTACTTC
CDR3 protein: CASSQVSSGRRETQYF

D gene: -
J gene: TRBJ1-5
V gene: TRBV6-6
clone size: many
CDR3 length: 16
CDR3 DNA: TGTGCCAGCAGTCGCCCCGGTTCGGAGGTCAATCAGCCCCAGCATTTT
CDR3 protein: CASSRPGSEVNQPQHF

D gene: TRBD2
J gene: TRBJ2-1
V gene: TRBV5-1
clone size: -
CDR3 length: 17
CDR3 DNA: TGCGCCAGCAGCCCACTAGCGGGAGGGCCGTTGGACAATGAGCAGTTCTTC
CDR3 protein: CASSPLAGGPLDNEQFF

D gene: TRBD2
J gene: TRBJ2-1
V gene: TRBV7-9
clone size: -
CDR3 length: 18
CDR3 DNA: TGTACCAGCAGTTCCTCGTCCCCTAGCGGGCCCTCCTACAATGAGCAGTTCTTC
CDR3 protein: CTSSSSSPSGPSYNEQFF

D gene: -
J gene: TRBJ2-3
V gene: TRBV20-1
clone size: -
CDR3 length: 12
CDR3 DNA: TGCAGTGCTAGGAGTAGCGCAGATACGCAGTATTTT
CDR3 protein: CSARSSADTQYF

D gene: -
J gene: TRBJ1-2
V gene: TRBV10-3
clone size: -
CDR3 length: 14
CDR3 DNA: TGTGCCATCAGTGACGGGCAGGTTAACTATGGCTACACCTTC
CDR3 protein: CAISDGQVNYGYTF

D gene: -
J gene: TRBJ1-6
V gene: TRBV7-6
clone size: -
CDR3 length: 14
CDR3 DNA: TGTGCCAGCAGCTTTAGGGAAATTGGGTCACCCCTCCACTTT
CDR3 protein: CASSFREIGSPLHF

D gene: TRBD1
J gene: TRBJ2-5
V gene: TRBV20-1
clone size: -
CDR3 length: 14
CDR3 DNA: TGCAGTGCTAGCGGGACAGGGGTTGCAGAGACCCAGTACTTC
CDR3 protein: CSASGTGVAETQYF

D gene: -
J gene: TRBJ1-6
V gene: TRBV20-1
clone size: -
CDR3 length: 11
CDR3 DNA: TGCAGTGCTAGCGGCCGGGGTCGGTTCATATTT
CDR3 protein: CSASGRGRFIF

D gene: -
J gene: TRBJ1-1
V gene: TRBV7-8
clone size: few
CDR3 length: 13
CDR3 DNA: TGTGCCAGCAGCTCGTCCTCGGGAAAGGAAGCTTTCTTT
CDR3 protein: CASSSSSGKEAFF

D gene: -
J gene: TRBJ1-1
V gene: TRBV10-3
clone size: -
CDR3 length: 14
CDR3 DNA: TGTGCCATCAGTGAGACAGGGAGTGGGACTGAAGCTTTCTTT
CDR3 protein: CAISETGSGTEAFF

D gene: TRBD1
J gene: TRBJ2-7
V gene: TRBV14
clone size: many
CDR3 length: 14
CDR3 DNA: TGTGCCAGCAGCCAATGGACAGGGGACTACGAGCAGTACTTC
CDR3 protein: CASSQWTGDYEQYF

D gene: TRBD2
J gene: TRBJ2-3
V gene: TRBV7-8
clone size: -
CDR3 length: 16
CDR3 DNA: TGTGCCAGCAGCCCCCCAACGGGGCGGGGGGGCTATACGCAGTATTTT
CDR3 protein: CASSPPTGRGGYTQYF

D gene: TRBD2
J gene: TRBJ2-4
V gene: TRBV5-1
clone size: -
CDR3 length: 14
CDR3 DNA: TGCGCCAGCAGCTTCGGGACTAGCGGAAACATTCAGTACTTC
CDR3 protein: CASSFGTSGNIQYF

D gene: TRBD1
J gene: TRBJ2-1
V gene: TRBV11-3
clone size: -
CDR3 length: 16
CDR3 DNA: TGTGCCAGCAGCTTAGGCCTGGGACAGGGGTCCAATGAGCAGTTCTTC
CDR3 protein: CASSLGLGQGSNEQFF

D gene: TRBD1
J gene: TRBJ1-6
V gene: TRBV6-4
clone size: -
CDR3 length: 15
CDR3 DNA: TGTGCCAGCAGTGACGGTGGGACAGGAAATTCACCCCTCCACTTT
CDR3 protein: CASSDGGTGNSPLHF

D gene: -
J gene: TRBJ2-3
V gene: TRBV7-2
clone size: -
CDR3 length: 14
CDR3 DNA: TGTGCCAGCACCTCACGACCCCGCACAGATACGCAGTATTTT
CDR3 protein: CASTSRPRTDTQYF

D gene: TRBD2
J gene: TRBJ2-1
V gene: TRBV20-1
clone size: -
CDR3 length: 13
CDR3 DNA: TGCAGTGCTCCCTTTGGCGGGGGAAATGAGCAGTTCTTC
CDR3 protein: CSAPFGGGNEQFF

D gene: -
J gene: TRBJ1-5
V gene: TRBV4-2
clone size: -
CDR3 length: 16
CDR3 DNA: TGTGCCAGCAGCCAAGGTATCGGGACAAAAGTACAGCCCCAGCATTTT
CDR3 protein: CASSQGIGTKVQPQHF

D gene: TRBD1
J gene: TRBJ1-4
V gene: TRBV2
clone size: -
CDR3 length: 17
CDR3 DNA: TGTGCCAGCAGTGAAAGGACAGGGAGACTCACTAATGAAAAACTGTTTTTT
CDR3 protein: CASSERTGRLTNEKLFF

D gene: TRBD2
J gene: TRBJ2-3
V gene: TRBV25-1
clone size: -
CDR3 length: 15
CDR3 DNA: TGTGCCAGCAGTCAGACTAGCGGATTCACAGATACGCAGTATTTT
CDR3 protein: CASSQTSGFTDTQYF

D gene: -
J gene: TRBJ1-2
V gene: TRBV19
clone size: -
CDR3 length: 11
CDR3 DNA: TGTGCCACTGGGTCGAACTATGGCTACACCTTC
CDR3 protein: CATGSNYGYTF

D gene: -
J gene: TRBJ2-7
V gene: TRBV2
clone size: -
CDR3 length: 14
CDR3 DNA: TGTGCCAGCAGTGAGGTGGGGACCTCTCCCGAGCAGTACTTC
CDR3 protein: CASSEVGTSPEQYF

D gene: -
J gene: TRBJ1-2
V gene: TRBV12-3/TRBV12-4
clone size: few
CDR3 length: 11
CDR3 DNA: TGTGCCAGCACCAATAACTATGGCTACACCTTC
CDR3 protein: CASTNNYGYTF

D gene: -
J gene: TRBJ2-7
V gene: TRBV2
clone size: -
CDR3 length: 15
CDR3 DNA: TGTGCCAGCAGACCCGGGAGGGGGCTATCCTACGAGCAGTACTTC
CDR3 protein: CASRPGRGLSYEQYF

D gene: -
J gene: TRBJ1-2
V gene: TRBV4-1
clone size: many
CDR3 length: 13
CDR3 DNA: TGCGCCAGCAGCCAAGAGGTCCGCTATGGCTACACCTTC
CDR3 protein: CASSQEVRYGYTF

D gene: -
J gene: TRBJ2-7
V gene: TRBV10-3
clone size: -
CDR3 length: 13
CDR3 DNA: TGTGCCATCACCATACCGGGACAAAACGAGCAGTACTTC
CDR3 protein: CAITIPGQNEQYF

D gene: -
J gene: TRBJ2-3
V gene: TRBV2
clone size: -
CDR3 length: 15
CDR3 DNA: TGTGCCAGCAGTGAAACAGGCCTTAGCACAGATACGCAGTATTTT
CDR3 protein: CASSETGLSTDTQYF

D gene: -
J gene: TRBJ1-1
V gene: TRBV5-1
clone size: -
CDR3 length: 15
CDR3 DNA: TGCGCCAGCAGCTTGGGGGATTACAGGAGGTCTGAAGCTTTCTTT
CDR3 protein: CASSLGDYRRSEAFF

D gene: -
J gene: TRBJ1-1
V gene: TRBV29-1
clone size: -
CDR3 length: 10
CDR3 DNA: TGCAGCGTTTATGACACTGAAGCTTTCTTT
CDR3 protein: CSVYDTEAFF

D gene: -
J gene: TRBJ2-7
V gene: TRBV11-2
clone size: -
CDR3 length: 14
CDR3 DNA: TGTGCCAGTAGCCCCCGCGTTGGGGCTTCCGAGCAGTACTTC
CDR3 protein: CASSPRVGASEQYF

D gene: -
J gene: TRBJ1-3
V gene: TRBV29-1
clone size: -
CDR3 length: 14
CDR3 DNA: TGCAGCGTTAGGGACGGAACCTCTGGAAACACCATATATTTT
CDR3 protein: CSVRDGTSGNTIYF

D gene: -
J gene: TRBJ1-2
V gene: TRBV5-4
clone size: -
CDR3 length: 14
CDR3 DNA: TGTGCCAGCAGCCCGGAGGGGATTAACTATGGCTACACCTTC
CDR3 protein: CASSPEGINYGYTF

D gene: -
J gene: TRBJ2-7
V gene: TRBV6-2/TRBV6-3
clone size: many
CDR3 length: 12
CDR3 DNA: TGTGCCAGCACCTGGGATCCCTACGAGCAGTACTTC
CDR3 protein: CASTWDPYEQYF

D gene: -
J gene: TRBJ1-5
V gene: TRBV5-1
clone size: -
CDR3 length: 14
CDR3 DNA: TGCGCCAGCAGCTTGGAAGGGCAAGGTCAGCCCCAGCATTTT
CDR3 protein: CASSLEGQGQPQHF

D gene: -
J gene: TRBJ1-6
V gene: TRBV7-3
clone size: -
CDR3 length: 13
CDR3 DNA: TGTGCCAGCGAGAGACAAATTAATTCACCCCTCCACTTT
CDR3 protein: CASERQINSPLHF

D gene: -
J gene: TRBJ2-1
V gene: TRBV18
clone size: once
CDR3 length: 13
CDR3 DNA: TGTGCCAGCTCACGGACAGTGGGGGATGAGCAGTTCTTC
CDR3 protein: CASSRTVGDEQFF

D gene: TRBD1
J gene: TRBJ2-7
V gene: TRBV20-1
clone size: many
CDR3 length: 16
CDR3 DNA: TGCAGTGCTAGTCCGATGCGTGGGACAGGGGCCTACGAGCAGTACTTC
CDR3 protein: CSASPMRGTGAYEQYF

D gene: -
J gene: TRBJ2-3
V gene: TRBV12-3/TRBV12-4
clone size: -
CDR3 length: 14
CDR3 DNA: TGTGCCAGCAGTTTAGCGGGCCGCACAGATACGCAGTATTTT
CDR3 protein: CASSLAGRTDTQYF

D gene: TRBD2
J gene: TRBJ2-1
V gene: TRBV24-1
clone size: -
CDR3 length: 18
CDR3 DNA: TGTGCCACCAGTCCTGGCCTAGCGGGGGGCCGCCGGAGCAATGAGCAGTTCTTC
CDR3 protein: CATSPGLAGGRRSNEQFF

D gene: -
J gene: TRBJ1-2
V gene: TRBV29-1
clone size: -
CDR3 length: 13
CDR3 DNA: TGCAGCGGGAAGTCGATTTACAGGGATGGCTACACCTTC
CDR3 protein: CSGKSIYRDGYTF